This T cell receptor (beta chain) was identified in a study of blood T cell repertoires in COVID-19. As for the study in general: Material from acute and convalescent COVID-19 was sourced from the United States, Italy and Spain.

This clone was observed once. J lost 6 bases, V lost 6 bases, and 3 bases had no gene match. The CDR3 has 14 residues. Germline-derived CDR1 and CDR2 are MNHEY and SVGAGI. TCRdb's copy holds only in-frame clones and misses some; the assay was immunoSEQ multiplex PCR. The sample has more than 300,000 clones; roughly 90% are singletons. Sequences were obtained from peripheral blood. The V and J genes are TRBV6-5 and TRBJ1-5, with 12 nucleotides matching TRBD1. The receptor comes from a man between 18 and 35 years old who had recovered from COVID-19. The CDR3 region is CASRGQGAGQPQHF. The CDR3 DNA is TGTGCCAGCAGGGGACAGGGGGCAGGTCAGCCCCAGCATTTT.